The sequence of this TCR beta chain was determined in a study of beta chain features in type 1 diabetes. Background on the study: Similarity in age, gender and cell yields was seen between patients and healthy donors.

As every portion of the isolated RNA was reverse transcribed, the sequencing read expressed TCRB transcripts. Generated by immunoSEQ multiplex PCR, the TCRdb table keeps only in-frame clones and is missing some. The data contain under 150,000 clones, less than 9% of them singletons. This clone showed up just a few times. Sorted populations all had greater than 95% purity. This CDR3 region has 15 residues. Trimming removed 3 bases from V and 4 bases from J; junction bases left unmatched: 6. The germline CDR1 and CDR2 sequences are SEHNR and FQNEAQ (reference sequence). The specimen was central memory CD4+ T cells from blood. This sequence joins TRBV7-9 and TRBJ1-1; TRBD1 matches 9 bases. This receptor was identified in a woman in her thirties in good health. The DNA of the CDR3 is TGTGCCAGCAGCTTGAACAGGGGGCTGGGCACTGAAGCTTTCTTT. This codes for CASSLNRGLGTEAFF.